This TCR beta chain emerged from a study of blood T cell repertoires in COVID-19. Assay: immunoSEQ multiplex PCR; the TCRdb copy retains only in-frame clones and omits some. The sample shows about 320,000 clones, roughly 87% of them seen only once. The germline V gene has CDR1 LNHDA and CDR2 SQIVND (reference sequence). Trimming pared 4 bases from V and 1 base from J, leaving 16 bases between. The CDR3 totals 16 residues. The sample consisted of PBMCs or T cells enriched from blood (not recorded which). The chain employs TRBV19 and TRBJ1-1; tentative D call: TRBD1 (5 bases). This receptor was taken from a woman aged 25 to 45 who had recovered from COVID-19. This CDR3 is CASSSGHTWGNTEAFF. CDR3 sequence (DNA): TGTGCCAGTAGTAGCGGACACACTTGGGGGAACACTGAAGCTTTCTTT.